The TCR beta chain described here comes from a study of T cells in Graves' hyperthyroidism and ophthalmopathy. Researchers barred patients who had uncontrolled infection, other autoimmune disease, pregnancy or lactation. Diagnosis relied on clinical symptoms, serum thyroxine and TRAb, thyroid ultrasound and orbital computed tomography. At least ten counts were recorded for this clonotype. What it binds is not known. Findings and limits, study-wide: In the blood, most expanded thyroid clonotypes above 0.001 appeared as well.

RNA transcripts yielded amplified TCR beta CDR3 regions. First-round RT-PCR of the TCR CDR3 relied on the HTBI primer set. TCRdb analysed the multiplex PCR reads with MiXCR anew, one entry per CDR3 protein. The table lists about 270,000 distinct CDR3 sequences, around 20% of them singletons. The clonotype was recovered from a man in his thirties or forties with Graves' ophthalmopathy. The material sequenced was blood.

The CDR3 loop reads CASSLGLAGFTDTQYF. CDR3 sequence (DNA): TGTGCCAGCAGCTTGGGGCTAGCGGGATTCACAGATACGCAGTATTTT. The rearrangement joins TRBV7-2 to TRBJ2-3; 9 positions agree with TRBD2. Trimming took 3 bases from V and 2 from J; bases not matched to a gene: 6. This CDR3 has 16 amino acids. Germline V gene data show CDR1 as SGHTA and CDR2 as FQGNSA.